Shown below are 22 T cell receptor beta chains from a single sample sequenced in a study of STAT5B mutations in CD4+ large granular lymphocyte leukemia. TCRdb keeps only in-frame clones here, not all; method: immunoSEQ multiplex PCR. The table records tens of thousands of clones, roughly three quarters of them present only once. The sequencing sample was made of CD4+ T cells from blood buffy coats. These receptor sequences come from a human donor in good health.

Only a few counts were recorded for this clone. The J gene is TRBJ1-5, the V gene TRBV4-1; D gene unclear. Trimming shortened V by 4 bases and J by 3 bases, and 10 bases separated the two germline ends. The CDR3 contains 14 residues. Germline V gene data show CDR1 as MGHRA and CDR2 as YSYEKL. The CDR3 DNA sequence: TGCGCCAGCAGCCCCGGACGGAACAATCAGCCCCAGCATTTT. Its translation is CASSPGRNNQPQHF.

The chain combines TRBV6-5 with TRBJ2-6; no clear D. Trimming shortened V by 8 bases and J by 1 base, and 6 bases separated the two germline ends. The V gene's germline CDR1 is MNHEY and CDR2 SVGAGI. The CDR3 totals 13 residues. CDR3 region: CASSLSGANVLTF. CDR3 coding DNA: TGTGCCAGCTCGCTTTCTGGGGCCAACGTCCTGACTTTC.

The genes are TRBV19 and TRBJ1-3; D call uncertain. CDR1 LNHDA and CDR2 SQIVND come from the germline V gene (reference sequence). The CDR3 spans 17 residues. Trimming took off 6 bases at V and 0 bases at J, with 18 bases between the two ends. CDR3 bases: TGTGCCAGTAGCTCGTATGGCAGCGAGAGCTCTGGAAACACCATATATTTT. It yields the protein CASSSYGSESSGNTIYF.

The genes are TRBV7-2 and TRBJ1-3; D remains ambiguous. Between the trimmed V and J ends, which lost 4 bases and 4 bases, there was a span of 14 bases. Germline V lookup: CDR1 SGHTA, CDR2 FQGNSA. This CDR3 is built from 15 residues. This CDR3 is CASSSSLLEGNTIYF. CDR3 DNA sequence: TGTGCCAGCAGCTCAAGCCTGCTGGAAGGAAACACCATATATTTT.

The rearrangement joins TRBV28 to TRBJ1-1, with D unresolved. CDR3 length equals 14 residues. CDR1 is MDHEN, CDR2 SYDVKM, per germline. Trimming shortened V by 3 bases and J by 0 bases, and 8 bases separated the two germline ends. The DNA of the CDR3 is TGTGCCAGCAGTTTTGGTTCGTTGAACACTGAAGCTTTCTTT. Translating gives CASSFGSLNTEAFF.

J is TRBJ1-2 and V is TRBV11-3; D not certain. The CDR3 runs 13 residues. V gave up 3 bases and J gave up 8 bases, with 13 bases separating them. Germline CDR1 and CDR2: SGHNT and YENEEA. The CDR3 region is CASSFQEGRGYTF. For the CDR3, the DNA is TGTGCCAGCAGCTTCCAAGAAGGCCGAGGCTACACCTTC.

The rearrangement joins TRBV6-1 to TRBJ2-2; D is uncertain. The CDR3 is 16 residues long. Per germline, CDR1 MNHNS and CDR2 SASEGT. V shed 2 bases and J shed 0 bases, with 10 bases lying between them. The CDR3 nucleotides are TGTGCCAGCAGTGAATCCCCGGGTGCGAACACCGGGGAGCTGTTTTTT. Its translation: CASSESPGANTGELFF.

CDR3 region: CASSVGSGGANTQYF. DNA for the CDR3: TGTGCCAGCAGCGTAGGCAGCGGGGGGGCAAATACGCAGTATTTT. The rearrangement links TRBV9 to TRBJ2-3, with 10 bases aligning to TRBD2. The germline gives CDR1 SGDLS, CDR2 YYNGEE. J gave up 7 bases and V 0 bases, and 5 bases lay outside the gene matches. CDR3 length: 15 residues.

The chain carries TRBV25-1 and TRBJ2-3; tentative D call: TRBD1 (5 bases). Trimming shortened V by 7 bases and J by 6 bases, and 11 bases separated the two germline ends. The CDR3 is 12 residues long. CDR1 and CDR2 from the germline V gene are MGHDK and SYGVNS. The CDR3 protein is CASTLGQDTQYF. The CDR3 nucleotides read TGTGCCAGCACCTTGGGGCAGGATACGCAGTATTTT.

J is TRBJ2-5 and V is TRBV4-2; D is possibly TRBD1 (6 bases). This CDR3 region has 14 residues. Trimming removed 0 bases at V and 5 bases at J, with 10 bases between. Germline CDR1 LGHNA, CDR2 YNFKEQ. CDR3 nucleotides: TGTGCCAGCAGCCAAGATTTTAGGGGGGAGACCCAGTACTTC. Translated: CASSQDFRGETQYF.

The J gene is TRBJ1-1, the V gene TRBV6-5; no clear D. Trimming took off 6 bases at V and 1 base at J, with 12 bases between the two ends. The CDR3 covers 14 residues. Germline V gene lookup returns CDR1 MNHEY and CDR2 SVGAGI. This chain's CDR3 is CASSRARSNTEAFF. The CDR3 DNA reads as TGTGCCAGCAGCCGCGCCAGGTCGAACACTGAAGCTTTCTTT.

The chain joins TRBV19 to TRBJ2-1, with TRBD2 matching 14 bases. This CDR3 has 17 residues. The V gene end was trimmed by 5 bases and the J gene end by 4 bases; junction bases not matched to a gene: 7. Germline CDR1 LNHDA, CDR2 SQIVND (reference sequence). CDR3 residues: CASSPRLAGGPYNEQFF. In nucleotides, the CDR3 is TGTGCCAGTAGTCCACGACTAGCGGGGGGGCCTTACAATGAGCAGTTCTTC.

The V and J genes are TRBV7-9 and TRBJ2-2; D call uncertain. Deletions cut 3 bases from V and 4 bases from J, with 9 bases between. Per the germline V gene, CDR1 is SEHNR and CDR2 is FQNEAQ (reference sequence). The CDR3 is 14 amino acids. DNA of the CDR3: TGTGCCAGCAGCTTTCGGGCAGGCACCGGGGAGCTGTTTTTT. This codes for CASSFRAGTGELFF.

This chain links TRBV18 with TRBJ1-2; 7 bases fit TRBD1. Germline CDR1 is KGHSH and CDR2 is LQKENI. The CDR3 spans 15 residues. The J segment lost 4 bases and the V segment lost 3 bases, leaving 8 bases of the junction unmatched. CDR3 in amino acids: CASSPGPGQTYGYTF. CDR3 nucleotide sequence: TGTGCCAGCTCACCGGGTCCGGGACAGACCTATGGCTACACCTTC.

This chain connects TRBV7-6 to TRBJ1-3, with a possible D match to TRBD1 (5 bases). Germline CDR1 reads SGHVS; CDR2 reads FNYEAQ. V lost 4 bases and J 1 base, leaving 17 bases between the germline ends. This CDR3 spans 17 amino acids. The CDR3 is CASSSSSSGASGNTIYF. Here the CDR3 DNA reads TGTGCCAGCAGCTCCTCCTCTTCCGGGGCTTCTGGAAACACCATATATTTT.

The V call is TRBV4-3, the J call TRBJ2-1, with D possibly being TRBD2 (6 bases). The germline V gene has CDR1 LGHNA and CDR2 YSLEER. There are 17 residues in the CDR3. V was shortened by 0 bases and J by 7 bases, with 19 bases between the two germline ends. The CDR3 DNA sequence: TGCGCCAGCAGCCAAGACTTACCCCGGGGTGCGGGGAATGAGCAGTTCTTC. Its translation is CASSQDLPRGAGNEQFF.

J is TRBJ1-4 and V is TRBV14, with D perhaps matching TRBD1 (5 bases). The CDR3 has 15 amino acids. Looked up from germline, CDR1 is SGHDN and CDR2 is FVKESK. Trimming removed 1 base at V and 5 bases at J, with 11 bases between. The CDR3 loop is CASSQVRGSNEKLFF. The DNA of the CDR3 is TGTGCCAGCAGCCAAGTGAGGGGCTCAAATGAAAAACTGTTTTTT.

A few counts support this clone. The chain carries TRBV6-5 and TRBJ1-1, with D possibly being TRBD1 (5 bases). Germline loops: CDR1 MNHEY, CDR2 SVGAGI. The CDR3 loop spans 13 amino acids. The ends were cut back, 7 bases at V and 5 bases at J, with 14 bases in the middle. CDR3 region: CASTGSKGTEAFF. CDR3 DNA: TGTGCCAGCACGGGGTCCAAGGGGACTGAAGCTTTCTTT.

The rearrangement joins TRBV7-2 to TRBJ1-1, with D tentatively TRBD1 (5 bases). Trimming took off 3 bases at V and 10 bases at J, with 15 bases between the two ends. The V gene's germline CDR1 is SGHTA and CDR2 FQGNSA. The length of the CDR3 is 13 residues. Here the CDR3 reads CASSFHQGGPAFF. CDR3 nucleotide sequence: TGTGCCAGCAGCTTTCACCAGGGCGGGCCAGCTTTCTTT.

The rearrangement uses TRBV19 and TRBJ1-3, with D hard to call. This CDR3 spans 13 amino acids. With 5 bases removed from V and 2 bases from J, the gap between germline ends came to 7 bases. The V gene's germline CDR1 is LNHDA and CDR2 SQIVND (reference sequence). Here the CDR3 reads CASSSPAGNTIYF. The CDR3, as DNA: TGTGCCAGTAGTTCGCCGGCTGGAAACACCATATATTTT. Using reference TRBV19 and TRBJ1-3 for the parts outside the CDR3, the full variable domain is DGGITQSPKYLFRKEGQNVTLSCEQNLNHDAMYWYRQDPGQGLRLIYYSQIVNDFQKGDIAEGYSVSREKKESFPLTVTSAQKNPTAFYLCASSSPAGNTIYFGEGSWLTVV.

V gene TRBV5-4 combines with J gene TRBJ2-3; 12 positions match TRBD2. The ends lost 0 bases at V and 1 base at J; junction bases unmatched: 3. This CDR3 spans 17 amino acids. CDR1 and CDR2 from the germline V gene are SGHNT and YYREEE (reference sequence). This CDR3 is CASSLARTSGGTDTQYF. CDR3 bases: TGTGCCAGCAGCTTGGCCAGGACTAGCGGGGGCACAGATACGCAGTATTTT.

The rearrangement links TRBV7-9 to TRBJ2-5; possibly TRBD1 for D (5 bases). The J call may not be correct, given that the DNA end is closer to TRBJ2-7. The CDR3 contains 14 residues. CDR1 is SEHNR and CDR2 is FQNEAQ in the germline V gene (reference sequence). The CDR3 nucleotides are TGTGCCAGCAGCTTGATTGGGCAGGGCTACGAGCAGTACTTC. This encodes CASSLIGQGYEQYF.